This T cell receptor beta chain was captured in a study of Graves' ophthalmopathy and Graves' hyperthyroidism. RNA served as the template for amplifying TCR beta CDR3 regions. Second-round multiplex PCR came after a first-round RT-PCR that employed HTBI primers. One entry per CDR3 protein, called by TCRdb with MiXCR from the multiplex PCR reads. The data contain 350,000 to 450,000 distinct CDR3 sequences, 15% to 20% of them singletons. Germline V CDR1 and CDR2: SGHRS, YFSETQ. Trimming took 4 bases from V and 2 from J, leaving 21 bases between them. This CDR3 spans 17 amino acids. This clonotype was recorded at least ten times.

The origin of this receptor is a woman between 18 and 29 years old with Graves' ophthalmopathy. The sequenced material came from peripheral blood. The chain joins TRBV5-1 to TRBJ1-1; D is possibly TRBD1 (6 bases). CDR3 sequence reads: CASSQSGGGRGNTEAFF. The CDR3 DNA follows: TGCGCCAGCAGCCAATCAGGCGGGGGGCGAGGAAACACTGAAGCTTTCTTT.